One TCR beta chain is described in this entry. Per germline, CDR1 SGHAT and CDR2 FQNNGV. There are 18 residues in the CDR3. V gave up 1 base and J gave up 8 bases; unmatched junction bases: 16. The sample belongs to a study of blood T cell repertoires in COVID-19. Overall study: Samples taken during acute and convalescent COVID-19 were collected in the United States, Italy and Spain. The analysed material was cDNA or gDNA that came from T cells, B-cell-depleted T cells, or PBMCs.

In the authors' workflow: How many nucleated cells were present was estimated from reference gene primer amplification. Data came from immunoSEQ multiplex PCR; TCRdb stores just in-frame clones and leaves some out. V and J calls and clone size are as listed in that table; D and trimming were resolved from the DNA. The sample lists fewer than 500,000 clones; more than 75% were seen once. This chain links TRBV11-2 with TRBJ2-1, with 8 bases matching TRBD2. This TCR derives from a human donor with acute or convalescent COVID-19. The donor label of this sample is uncertain. Sequencing input: peripheral blood. Written as DNA, the CDR3 is TGTGCCAGCAGCTTAGGGTTTGGGTGGCGGGAGGATTTAGATGAGCAGTTCTTC. Its translation is CASSLGFGWREDLDEQFF.